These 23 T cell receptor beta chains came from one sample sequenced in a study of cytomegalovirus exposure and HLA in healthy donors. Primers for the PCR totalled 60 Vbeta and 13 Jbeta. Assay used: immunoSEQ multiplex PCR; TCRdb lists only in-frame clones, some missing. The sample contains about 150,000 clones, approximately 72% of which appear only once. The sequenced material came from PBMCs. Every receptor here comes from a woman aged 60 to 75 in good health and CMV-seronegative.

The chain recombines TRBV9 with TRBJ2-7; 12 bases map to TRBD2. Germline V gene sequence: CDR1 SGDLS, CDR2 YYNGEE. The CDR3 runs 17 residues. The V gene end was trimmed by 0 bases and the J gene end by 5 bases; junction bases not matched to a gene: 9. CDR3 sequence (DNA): TGTGCCAGCAGCGTAGGCCTAGCGGGAGGGAGCTGGAACGAGCAGTACTTC. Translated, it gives CASSVGLAGGSWNEQYF.

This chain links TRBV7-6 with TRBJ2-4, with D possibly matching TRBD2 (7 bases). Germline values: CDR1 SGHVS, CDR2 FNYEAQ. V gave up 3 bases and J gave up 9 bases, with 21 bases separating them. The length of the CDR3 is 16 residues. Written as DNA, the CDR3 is TGTGCCAGCAGCTTGGGTTCCCGGGGGGCGCAGAGCATTCAGTACTTC. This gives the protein CASSLGSRGAQSIQYF.

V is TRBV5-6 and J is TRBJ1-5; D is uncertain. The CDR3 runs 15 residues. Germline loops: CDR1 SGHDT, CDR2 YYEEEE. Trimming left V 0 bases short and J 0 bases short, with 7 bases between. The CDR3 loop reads CASSLGLYSNQPQHF. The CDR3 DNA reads TGTGCCAGCAGCTTGGGGCTGTATAGCAATCAGCCCCAGCATTTT.

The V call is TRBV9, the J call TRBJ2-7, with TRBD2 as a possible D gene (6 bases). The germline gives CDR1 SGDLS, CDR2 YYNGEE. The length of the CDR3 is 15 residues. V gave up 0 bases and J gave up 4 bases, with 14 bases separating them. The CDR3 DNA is TGTGCCAGCAGCGTAGGGGGCGGGGTGGGTTACGAGCAGTACTTC. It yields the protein CASSVGGGVGYEQYF.

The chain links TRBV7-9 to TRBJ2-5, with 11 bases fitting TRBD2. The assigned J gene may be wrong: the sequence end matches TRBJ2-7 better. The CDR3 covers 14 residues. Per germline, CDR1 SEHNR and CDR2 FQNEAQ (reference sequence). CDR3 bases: TGTGCCAGCACCCAAGGGACTAGCGGTTACGAGCAGTACTTC. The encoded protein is CASTQGTSGYEQYF.

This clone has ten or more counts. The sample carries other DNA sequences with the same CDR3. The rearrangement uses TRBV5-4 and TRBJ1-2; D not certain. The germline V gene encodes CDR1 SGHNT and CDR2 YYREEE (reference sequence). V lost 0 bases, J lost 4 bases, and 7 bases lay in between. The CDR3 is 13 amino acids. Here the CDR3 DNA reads TGTGCCAGCAGCTTGGTAGGAGGCTATGGCTACACCTTC. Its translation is CASSLVGGYGYTF. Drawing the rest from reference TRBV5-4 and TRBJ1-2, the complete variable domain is ETGVTQSPTHLIKTRGQQVTLRCSSQSGHNTVSWYQQALGQGPQFIFQYYREEENGRGNFPPRFSGLQFPNYSSELNVNALELDDSALYLCASSLVGGYGYTFGSGTRLTVV.

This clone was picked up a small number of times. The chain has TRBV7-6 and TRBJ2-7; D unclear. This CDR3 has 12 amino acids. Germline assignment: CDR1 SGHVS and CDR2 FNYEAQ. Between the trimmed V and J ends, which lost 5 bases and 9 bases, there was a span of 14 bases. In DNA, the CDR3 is TGTGCCAGCAGCCCATCGGGTGCGGTGCAGTACTTC. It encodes CASSPSGAVQYF.

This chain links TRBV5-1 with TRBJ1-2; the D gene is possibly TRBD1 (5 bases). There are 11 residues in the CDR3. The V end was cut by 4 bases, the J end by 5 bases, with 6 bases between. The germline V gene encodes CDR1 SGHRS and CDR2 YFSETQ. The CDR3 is CASSRGYGYTF. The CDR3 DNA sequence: TGCGCCAGCAGCCGGGGGTATGGCTACACCTTC.

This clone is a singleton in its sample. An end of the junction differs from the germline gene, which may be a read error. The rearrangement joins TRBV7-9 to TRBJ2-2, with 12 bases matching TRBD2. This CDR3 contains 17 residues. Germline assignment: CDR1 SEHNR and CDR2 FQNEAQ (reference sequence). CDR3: CSSSFLSTSGRTGELFF. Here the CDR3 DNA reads TGTTCCAGCAGCTTCCTCTCGACTAGCGGGAGAACCGGGGAGCTGTTTTTT.

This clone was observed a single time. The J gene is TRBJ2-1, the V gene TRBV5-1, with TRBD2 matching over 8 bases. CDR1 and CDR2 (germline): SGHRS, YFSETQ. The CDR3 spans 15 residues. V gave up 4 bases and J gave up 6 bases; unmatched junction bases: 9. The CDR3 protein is CASSRISGATNEQFF. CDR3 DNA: TGCGCCAGCAGCCGGATTAGCGGGGCTACCAATGAGCAGTTCTTC.

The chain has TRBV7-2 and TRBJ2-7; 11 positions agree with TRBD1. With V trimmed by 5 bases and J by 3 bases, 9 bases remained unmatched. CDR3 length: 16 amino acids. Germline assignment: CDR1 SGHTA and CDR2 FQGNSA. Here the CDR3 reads CASSPSPGTGGYEQYF. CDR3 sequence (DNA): TGTGCCAGCAGCCCATCCCCCGGGACAGGGGGCTACGAGCAGTACTTC.

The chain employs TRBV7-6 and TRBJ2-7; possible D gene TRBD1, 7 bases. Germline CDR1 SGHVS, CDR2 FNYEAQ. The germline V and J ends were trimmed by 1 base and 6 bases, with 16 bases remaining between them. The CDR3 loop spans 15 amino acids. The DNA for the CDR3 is TGTGCCAGCAGCTTAGATCCAGGGGGGCGCAGCGAGCAGTACTTC. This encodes CASSLDPGGRSEQYF.

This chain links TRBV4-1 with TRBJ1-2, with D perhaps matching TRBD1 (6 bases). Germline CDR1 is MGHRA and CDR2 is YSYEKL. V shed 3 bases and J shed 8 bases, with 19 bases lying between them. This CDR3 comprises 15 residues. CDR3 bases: TGCGCCAGCAGCCAGGCCGCCAGGGGCGATCTGGGCTACACCTTC. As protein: CASSQAARGDLGYTF.

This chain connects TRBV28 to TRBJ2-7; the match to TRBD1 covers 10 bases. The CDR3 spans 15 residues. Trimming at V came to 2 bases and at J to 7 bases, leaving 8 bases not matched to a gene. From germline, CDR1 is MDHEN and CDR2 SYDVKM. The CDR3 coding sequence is TGTGCCAGCAGTTTACTGGGACAGGGGTCGGAAGAGCAGTACTTC. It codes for CASSLLGQGSEEQYF.

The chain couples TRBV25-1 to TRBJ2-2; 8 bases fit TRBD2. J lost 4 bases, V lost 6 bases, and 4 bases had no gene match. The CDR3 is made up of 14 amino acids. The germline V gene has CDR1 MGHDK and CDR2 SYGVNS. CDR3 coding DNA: TGTGCCAGCAGCCCTGGACTAGCCACCGGGGAGCTGTTTTTT. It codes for CASSPGLATGELFF. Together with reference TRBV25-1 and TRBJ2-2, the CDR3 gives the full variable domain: EADIYQTPRYLVIGTGKKITLECSQTMGHDKMYWYQQDPGMELHLIHYSYGVNSTEKGDLSSESTVSRIRTEHFPLTLESARPSHTSQYLCASSPGLATGELFFGEGSRLTVL.

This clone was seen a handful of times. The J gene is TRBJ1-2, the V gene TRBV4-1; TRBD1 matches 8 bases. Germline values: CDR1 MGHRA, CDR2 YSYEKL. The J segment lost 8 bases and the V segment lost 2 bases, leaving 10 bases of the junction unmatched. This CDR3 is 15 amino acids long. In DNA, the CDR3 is TGCGCCAGCAGCCAATTGGACAGGGTCGGGGGGGGCTACACCTTC. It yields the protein CASSQLDRVGGGYTF.

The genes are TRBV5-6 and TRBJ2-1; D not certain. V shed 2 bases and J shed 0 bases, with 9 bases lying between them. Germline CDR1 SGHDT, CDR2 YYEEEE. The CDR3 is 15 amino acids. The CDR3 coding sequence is TGTGCCAGCAGCTTTCGGAGTGCCTCCTACAATGAGCAGTTCTTC. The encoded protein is CASSFRSASYNEQFF.

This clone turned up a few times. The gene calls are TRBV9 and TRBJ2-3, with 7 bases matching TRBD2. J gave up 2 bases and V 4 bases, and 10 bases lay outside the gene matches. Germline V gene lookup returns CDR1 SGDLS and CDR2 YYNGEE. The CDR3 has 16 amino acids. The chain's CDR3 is CASSLTHGRATDTQYF. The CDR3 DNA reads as TGTGCCAGCAGCTTAACCCATGGGAGGGCCACAGATACGCAGTATTTT.

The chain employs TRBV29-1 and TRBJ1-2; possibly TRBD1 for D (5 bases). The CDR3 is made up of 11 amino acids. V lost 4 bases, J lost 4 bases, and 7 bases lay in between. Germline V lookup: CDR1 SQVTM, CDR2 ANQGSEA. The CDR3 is CSVGQTYGYTF. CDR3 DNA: TGCAGCGTTGGACAGACCTATGGCTACACCTTC.

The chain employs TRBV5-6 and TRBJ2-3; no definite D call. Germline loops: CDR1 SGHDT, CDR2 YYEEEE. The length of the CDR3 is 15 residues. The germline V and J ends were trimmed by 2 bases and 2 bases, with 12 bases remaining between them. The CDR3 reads CASSFESRFTDTQYF. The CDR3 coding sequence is TGTGCCAGCAGCTTTGAGTCGAGATTCACAGATACGCAGTATTTT.

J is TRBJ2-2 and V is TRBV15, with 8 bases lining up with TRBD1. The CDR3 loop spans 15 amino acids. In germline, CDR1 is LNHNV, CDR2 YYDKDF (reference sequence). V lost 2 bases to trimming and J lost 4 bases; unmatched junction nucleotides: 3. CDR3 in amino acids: CATSRFRGLTGELFF. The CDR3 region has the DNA TGTGCCACCAGCAGATTCAGGGGGCTCACCGGGGAGCTGTTTTTT. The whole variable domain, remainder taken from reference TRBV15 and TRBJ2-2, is DAMVIQNPRYQVTQFGKPVTLSCSQTLNHNVMYWYQQKSSQAPKLLFHYYDKDFNNEADTPDNFQSRRPNTSFCFLDIRSPGLGDTAMYLCATSRFRGLTGELFFGEGSRLTVL.

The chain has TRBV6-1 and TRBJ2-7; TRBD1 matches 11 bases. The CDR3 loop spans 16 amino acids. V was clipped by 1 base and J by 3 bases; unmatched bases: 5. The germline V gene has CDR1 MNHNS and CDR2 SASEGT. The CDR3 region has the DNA TGTGCCAGCAGTGAAGTTGTGGGGACAGGGGGCTACGAGCAGTACTTC. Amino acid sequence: CASSEVVGTGGYEQYF.

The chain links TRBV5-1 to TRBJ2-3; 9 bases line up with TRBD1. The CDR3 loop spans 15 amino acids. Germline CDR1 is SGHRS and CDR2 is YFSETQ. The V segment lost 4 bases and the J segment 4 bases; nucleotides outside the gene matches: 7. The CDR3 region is CASSRTGVQSDTQYF. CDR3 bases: TGCGCCAGCAGCCGGACAGGGGTACAGTCAGATACGCAGTATTTT.